Reported below is one TCR beta chain. Its antigen is not known. This sample is part of a study of post-analysis software for immune sequencing data. In the study overall: Relapsing-remitting, secondary progressive and progressive-relapsing multiple sclerosis courses were included.

The CDR3 consists of 17 residues. Germline V gene data show CDR1 as SGDLS and CDR2 as YYNGEE. Every TCR beta cDNA library bore unique molecular identifiers. There were roughly 0.95 to 10 million T cells, and approximately 480,000 cDNA molecules came from them. In TCRdb, the PCR reads were re-called with MiXCR into one record per CDR3 protein. Among approximately 770,000 distinct CDR3 sequences listed, 46% were seen once. Study-wide points: When patients were compared with controls, four or five TRBV segments were more frequent, TRBV5-6, TRBV5-1 and TRBV20-1 among them. Compared with controls, patients showed significantly lower normalized Chao1 diversity. Samples from one preparation batch, clustered by F measure, grouped strongly together.

Material for sequencing was blood. The chain uses TRBV9 and TRBJ2-4; 12 nucleotides agree with TRBD2. TRBJ2-7 matches the DNA end more closely, so the J call is doubtful. The receptor was isolated from a girl under 18 with multiple sclerosis. The CDR3 sequence is CASSVGPLAGGPNEQYF. The CDR3 DNA reads as TGTGCCAGCAGCGTAGGGCCCCTAGCGGGAGGGCCTAACGAGCAGTACTTC.